One sample yielded the 20 T cell receptor beta chains listed below, sequenced in a study of cytomegalovirus exposure and HLA in healthy donors. PCR primers comprised 60 Vbeta and 13 Jbeta primers. Data came from immunoSEQ multiplex PCR; TCRdb stores just in-frame clones and leaves some out. The table lists 110,000 or so clones, over 70% of them singletons. The sequenced material came from PBMCs. All receptors derive from a woman in her forties in good health and CMV-seropositive.

The rearrangement joins TRBV18 to TRBJ2-5; 12 bases match TRBD2. This CDR3 region has 17 residues. Germline CDR1 and CDR2: KGHSH and LQKENI. Trimming cost V 4 bases and J 3 bases; bases outside gene matches: 9. CDR3 bases: TGTGCCAGCTCACTACGGACTAGCGGGATTTATGAAGAGACCCAGTACTTC. Its protein product is CASSLRTSGIYEETQYF. The variable domain in full, completed from reference TRBV18 and TRBJ2-5, reads NAGVMQNPRHLVRRRGQEARLRCSPMKGHSHVYWYRQLPEEGLKFMVYLQKENIIDESGMPKERFSAEFPKEGPSILRIQQVVRGDSAAYFCASSLRTSGIYEETQYFGPGTRLLVL.

J is TRBJ2-5 and V is TRBV7-2, with TRBD1 as a possible D gene (6 bases). The CDR3 consists of 14 residues. Trimming took off 4 bases at V and 1 base at J, with 10 bases between the two ends. Germline values: CDR1 SGHTA, CDR2 FQGNSA. This CDR3 reads CASSSTGIQETQYF. DNA of the CDR3: TGTGCCAGCAGCTCCACAGGGATCCAAGAGACCCAGTACTTC.

The V call is TRBV4-2, the J call TRBJ2-1, with 14 bases lining up with TRBD2. The CDR3 has 17 amino acids. V was pared by 1 base and J by 7 bases, with 6 bases of the junction left unmatched. CDR1 LGHNA and CDR2 YNFKEQ come from the germline V gene. As DNA, the CDR3 is TGTGCCAGCAGCCAAGGAACCGGGACTAGCGGGAGAAATGAGCAGTTCTTC. Translation: CASSQGTGTSGRNEQFF.

This clone appeared a few times. The chain joins TRBV6-5 to TRBJ2-7, with TRBD1 matching over 7 bases. The CDR3 has 15 amino acids. J lost 4 bases, V lost 6 bases, and 12 bases had no gene match. CDR1 and CDR2 (germline): MNHEY, SVGAGI. The CDR3 DNA sequence: TGTGCCAGCAGCTTAAACGACAGGGAATTATACGAGCAGTACTTC. Protein: CASSLNDRELYEQYF.

The chain has TRBV7-2 and TRBJ2-7, with TRBD2 as a possible D gene (5 bases). This CDR3 comprises 14 residues. Between the trimmed V and J ends, which lost 5 bases and 2 bases, there was a span of 13 bases. The germline V gene has CDR1 SGHTA and CDR2 FQGNSA. The CDR3 region has the DNA TGTGCCAGCAGCAAGAGAGGGTCCGCCTACGAGCAGTACTTC. Encoded protein: CASSKRGSAYEQYF. Full variable domain (rest looked up from reference TRBV7-2 and TRBJ2-7): GAGVSQSPSNKVTEKGKDVELRCDPISGHTALYWYRQSLGQGLEFLIYFQGNSAPDKSGLPSDRFSAERTGGSVSTLTIQRTQQEDSAVYLCASSKRGSAYEQYFGPGTRLTVT.

V and J are TRBV11-3 and TRBJ2-2; 11 bases align to TRBD2. The germline V gene has CDR1 SGHNT and CDR2 YENEEA. With 4 bases clipped from V and 4 bases from J, the junction kept 11 bases outside the gene matches. This CDR3 has 18 amino acids. The CDR3 DNA follows: TGTGCCAGCAGCTCCGGGGTGTGGACTAGCGGGCGCACCGGGGAGCTGTTTTTT. Its protein product is CASSSGVWTSGRTGELFF.

Notes on this clone: Additional DNA sequences in this sample encode the identical CDR3. The chain combines TRBV9 with TRBJ2-5, with TRBD2 matching over 9 bases. Unmatched junction bases numbered 1, after V lost 2 bases and J lost 2 bases. The CDR3 has 14 amino acids. Germline lookup yields CDR1 SGDLS and CDR2 YYNGEE. This CDR3 reads CASSVGLAQETQYF. CDR3 sequence (DNA): TGTGCCAGCAGCGTGGGACTAGCACAAGAGACCCAGTACTTC.

A few counts support this clone. The chain has TRBV7-2 and TRBJ2-1; weak D call: TRBD1 (6 bases). The V and J ends lost 5 bases and 8 bases respectively, with 22 bases between them. There are 16 residues in the CDR3. Germline CDR1 SGHTA, CDR2 FQGNSA. The CDR3 is CASSLNRVGGIHEQFF. CDR3 sequence (DNA): TGTGCCAGCAGCCTTAACAGGGTAGGAGGAATCCATGAGCAGTTCTTC.

The chain recombines TRBV29-1 with TRBJ1-2, with a weak D call TRBD1 (5 bases). CDR1 and CDR2 (germline): SQVTM, ANQGSEA. V was shortened by 0 bases and J by 7 bases, with 9 bases between the two germline ends. The CDR3 loop spans 12 amino acids. This CDR3 reads CSVEEGGSGYTF. The DNA for the CDR3 is TGCAGCGTTGAAGAGGGGGGATCTGGCTACACCTTC.

This clone was detected a few times. The chain is built from TRBV4-2 and TRBJ1-3; D is perhaps TRBD1 (6 bases). V was trimmed by 1 base and J by 0 bases, leaving 10 bases between them. The CDR3 loop spans 16 amino acids. CDR1 is LGHNA, CDR2 YNFKEQ, per germline. In nucleotides, the CDR3 is TGTGCCAGCAGCCAAGGCGGGGGCGACTCTGGAAACACCATATATTTT. Translation gives CASSQGGGDSGNTIYF.

The rearrangement links TRBV23-1 to TRBJ2-7; D is perhaps TRBD2 (5 bases). TRBV23-1 is an ORF; its function is uncertain. There are 14 residues in the CDR3. Trimming took 4 bases from V and 3 from J, leaving 13 bases between them. The CDR3: CASSRPGVYYEQYF. The DNA of the CDR3 is TGCGCCAGCAGTCGTCCCGGGGTTTACTACGAGCAGTACTTC.

J is TRBJ2-1 and V is TRBV12-5; 9 nucleotides match TRBD1. The CDR3 length is 14 residues. V dropped 5 bases and J dropped 3; count of bases not matched to a gene: 2. CDR1 and CDR2 (germline): LGHNT, FRNRAP. The DNA of the CDR3 is TGTGCTAGTGGTCCGGGACAGGGCTACAATGAGCAGTTCTTC. It encodes CASGPGQGYNEQFF.

The chain links TRBV4-2 to TRBJ2-5, with 9 positions matching TRBD2. Trimming took 1 base from V and 5 from J; bases not matched to a gene: 8. The CDR3 spans 16 residues. In germline, CDR1 is LGHNA, CDR2 YNFKEQ. CDR3 in DNA: TGTGCCAGCAGCCAAGTCTCTAGCGGGACGGGGGAGACCCAGTACTTC. Residues: CASSQVSSGTGETQYF.

V and J are TRBV19 and TRBJ1-2; maybe TRBD1 (5 bases). Germline values: CDR1 LNHDA, CDR2 SQIVND (reference sequence). The CDR3 contains 12 residues. V lost 6 bases to trimming and J lost 2 bases, with 7 bases between them. CDR3 loop: CASRTANYGYTF. Here the CDR3 DNA reads TGTGCCAGTAGGACAGCCAACTATGGCTACACCTTC. The entire variable domain, with the rest obtained from reference TRBV19 and TRBJ1-2, is as follows: DGGITQSPKYLFRKEGQNVTLSCEQNLNHDAMYWYRQDPGQGLRLIYYSQIVNDFQKGDIAEGYSVSREKKESFPLTVTSAQKNPTAFYLCASRTANYGYTFGSGTRLTVV.

About this clone itself: At one of its ends the junction is not consistent with the germline gene, which may arise from a read error. The gene calls are TRBV29-1 and TRBJ1-1; perhaps TRBD1 as D (6 bases). The germline CDR1 and CDR2 sequences are SQVTM and ANQGSEA. The CDR3 runs 14 residues. CDR3 loop: CSVEGPGANTEAFF. In nucleotides, the CDR3 is TGTAGCGTTGAGGGCCCAGGGGCCAACACTGAAGCTTTCTTT.

There are a few counts of this clone. The chain uses TRBV5-6 and TRBJ1-2; D remains unclear. V was pared by 1 base and J by 6 bases, with 10 bases between. The V gene's germline CDR1 is SGHDT and CDR2 YYEEEE. CDR3 size: 13 residues. The CDR3 DNA reads as TGTGCCAGCAGCTTGTGGGGAGAACATGGCTACACCTTC. Protein: CASSLWGEHGYTF.

With regard to this clone: Sequence at one end of the junction differs from germline and may be a read error. This chain links TRBV7-7 with TRBJ1-2; possible D gene TRBD1, 6 bases. Germline V lookup: CDR1 SSHAT, CDR2 FNYEAQ (reference sequence). There are 16 residues in the CDR3. The CDR3 spells CASSLVAGVSRYGYTF. The CDR3 bases are TGTGCTAGCAGCTTAGTTGCAGGGGTGAGCCGCTATGGCTACACCTTC.

This clone has a handful of counts. The gene calls are TRBV19 and TRBJ2-2; TRBD2 is a possible D gene (6 bases). V gave up 3 bases and J gave up 6 bases, with 8 bases separating them. The CDR3 loop spans 13 amino acids. Germline CDR1 and CDR2: LNHDA and SQIVND (reference sequence). The CDR3 coding sequence is TGTGCCAGTAGTATTTCTAGCGCCGGGGAGCTGTTTTTT. This translates into CASSISSAGELFF.

The chain employs TRBV19 and TRBJ2-4, with 7 bases matching TRBD2. CDR1 is LNHDA, CDR2 SQIVND, per germline (reference sequence). The CDR3 has 14 residues. The V and J ends lost 5 bases and 3 bases, in that order; junction bases with no gene match: 4. CDR3 sequence (DNA): TGTGCCAGTAGTCCAGAGCGGGGCAAAAACATTCAGTACTTC. Amino acid sequence: CASSPERGKNIQYF.

The chain carries TRBV19 and TRBJ1-6, with D possibly matching TRBD1 (5 bases). This CDR3 has 13 amino acids. CDR1 and CDR2 from the germline V gene are LNHDA and SQIVND (reference sequence). V gave up 3 bases and J gave up 11 bases, with 11 bases separating them. The CDR3 sequence is CASSIDSTTPLHF. For the CDR3, the DNA is TGTGCCAGTAGTATCGACAGTACTACACCCCTCCACTTT.